Listed below are T cell receptor beta chains from one sample, sequenced in a study of cytomegalovirus exposure and HLA in healthy donors. Generated by immunoSEQ multiplex PCR, the TCRdb table keeps only in-frame clones and is missing some. Here the sample spans some 150,000 clones, around three quarters being singletons. Sequences were obtained from PBMCs. The receptor source for this set is a middle-aged man in good health and CMV-seropositive. Each CDR3 is given with its conserved first and last residue. The order of the fields is CDR3 protein, CDR3 DNA, CDR3 length, V gene, J gene, clone size, D gene. The D gene is left open where the match is weak. A row's size may be missing; if present it is once, few, many or a size class.

CASSSVTEAFF	TGTGCCAGCAGCTCGGTCACTGAAGCTTTCTTT	11	TRBV7-8	TRBJ1-1	few	.
CASSRTRGRGSYNEQFF	TGTGCCAGTAGTCGGACTAGAGGTAGGGGCTCCTACAATGAGCAGTTCTTC	17	TRBV19	TRBJ2-1	.	TRBD2
CASSPDDYEQYF	TGCGCCAGCAGCCCAGACGACTACGAGCAGTACTTC	12	TRBV4-1	TRBJ2-7	.	.
CASSPTGLEQYF	TGCGCCAGCAGCCCCACAGGGCTCGAGCAGTACTTC	12	TRBV5-1	TRBJ2-7	.	.
CASSKWGRVEFF	TGTGCCAGCAGCAAGTGGGGCAGGGTTGAGTTCTTC	12	TRBV21-1	TRBJ2-1	.	.
CATRLAGAYTGELFF	TGTGCCACCCGACTAGCGGGAGCTTATACCGGGGAGCTGTTTTTT	15	TRBV6-5	TRBJ2-2	.	TRBD2
CASSSGQAGNQPQHF	TGTGCCAGTAGTTCGGGACAGGCAGGCAATCAGCCCCAGCATTTT	15	TRBV19	TRBJ1-5	.	TRBD1
CASSNRQLAGGPDTQYF	TGTGCCAGCAGCAATAGACAACTAGCGGGAGGGCCAGATACGCAGTATTTT	17	TRBV7-9	TRBJ2-3	.	TRBD2
CASSPGQGPGWTGELFF	TGCGCCAGCAGCCCGGGACAGGGGCCCGGGTGGACCGGGGAGCTGTTTTTT	17	TRBV5-1	TRBJ2-2	.	TRBD1
CAWSVLAGPYNEQFF	TGTGCCTGGAGTGTACTGGCGGGCCCCTACAATGAGCAGTTCTTC	15	TRBV30	TRBJ2-1	.	.
CASSEKRAGANVLTF	TGTGCCAGCAGTGAGAAGAGGGCCGGGGCCAACGTCCTGACTTTC	15	TRBV25-1	TRBJ2-6	.	.
CASSSSTRGETQYF	TGTGCCAGCAGTTCCTCAACTAGGGGGGAGACCCAGTACTTC	14	TRBV28	TRBJ2-5	.	.
CASSFAGTGGREAFF	TGTGCCAGCAGTTTTGCCGGGACAGGGGGCCGGGAAGCTTTCTTT	15	TRBV28	TRBJ1-1	.	TRBD1
CASSQGASGAKDTQYF	TGTGCCAGCAGCCAAGGGGCGAGCGGGGCAAAAGATACGCAGTATTTT	16	TRBV4-2	TRBJ2-3	.	TRBD2
CASNFQGAQSGYTF	TGTGCCAGTAATTTCCAGGGGGCGCAGAGTGGCTACACCTTC	14	TRBV19	TRBJ1-2	.	TRBD1
CASSLLLAGDQETQYF	TGCGCCAGCAGCTTGTTACTAGCGGGAGATCAAGAGACCCAGTACTTC	16	TRBV5-1	TRBJ2-5	.	TRBD2
CAWRAGNTEAFF	TGTGCCTGGAGGGCAGGTAACACTGAAGCTTTCTTT	12	TRBV30	TRBJ1-1	.	.
CASSIQGRQPQHF	TGTGCCAGCAGTATACAGGGACGACAGCCCCAGCATTTT	13	TRBV28	TRBJ1-5	.	.
CASSGTSVEQYF	TGTGCCAGCAGTGGGACTAGCGTCGAGCAGTACTTC	12	TRBV2	TRBJ2-7	.	TRBD2
CASSRTSGSYEQYF	TGTGCCAGCAGTCGAACTAGCGGGAGCTACGAGCAGTACTTC	14	TRBV6-5	TRBJ2-7	.	TRBD2
CASSLGSENTEAFF	TGTGCCAGCAGCTTAGGATCAGAGAACACTGAAGCTTTCTTT	14	TRBV11-3	TRBJ1-1	.	.
CASSRGGNEKLFF	TGTGCCAGCAGCCGGGGGGGTAATGAAAAACTGTTTTTT	13	TRBV5-4	TRBJ1-4	.	.
CASSPGKVSSYEQYF	TGTGCCAGCAGCCCAGGGAAAGTAAGCTCCTACGAGCAGTACTTC	15	TRBV6-5	TRBJ2-7	.	.
CASSALAVPYEQYF	TGCGCCAGCAGTGCACTAGCGGTTCCCTACGAGCAGTACTTC	14	TRBV10-2	TRBJ2-7	.	TRBD2
CASSRQVSGELFF	TGTGCCAGCAGTCGACAGGTCTCCGGGGAGCTGTTTTTT	13	TRBV28	TRBJ2-2	.	.
CASSQDPTVRANVLTF	TGTGCCAGCAGCCAAGATCCGACAGTTAGGGCCAACGTCCTGACTTTC	16	TRBV4-2	TRBJ2-6	many	.
CASSLVGTTSTGANVLTF	TGTGCCAGCAGCTTAGTAGGGACGACTAGTACCGGGGCCAACGTCCTGACTTTC	18	TRBV7-2	TRBJ2-6	.	.
CASSRTGLHYGYTF	TGTGCCAGTAGTAGGACAGGGTTGCACTATGGCTACACCTTC	14	TRBV19	TRBJ1-2	few	TRBD1
CASSPLTGMYEQYF	TGCGCCAGCAGCCCACTGACAGGAATGTACGAGCAGTACTTC	14	TRBV4-3	TRBJ2-7	.	.
CASSSDRGNYEQYF	TGTGCCAGCAGCTCGGACAGGGGGAACTACGAGCAGTACTTC	14	TRBV7-2	TRBJ2-7	few	TRBD1
CASSYTGGFVDEQFF	TGTGCCAGCAGCTATACAGGGGGTTTTGTGGATGAGCAGTTCTTC	15	TRBV4-2	TRBJ2-1	few	TRBD1
CASSPRDNNEQFF	TGTGCCAGCTCACCAAGGGACAACAATGAGCAGTTCTTC	13	TRBV18	TRBJ2-1	.	.
CASGSQYGNTIYF	TGTGCCTCCGGGTCTCAGTATGGAAACACCATATATTTT	13	TRBV30	TRBJ1-3	.	.
CASSSTGATEAFF	TGTGCCAGCAGCTCGACAGGGGCAACTGAAGCTTTCTTT	13	TRBV7-2	TRBJ1-1	.	TRBD1
CAIGVGLAGGRNTQYF	TGTGCCATCGGGGTAGGACTAGCGGGGGGGAGGAATACGCAGTATTTT	16	TRBV7-8	TRBJ2-3	.	TRBD2
CASSRQGYGYTF	TGTGCCAGCAGCAGACAGGGATATGGCTACACCTTC	12	TRBV27	TRBJ1-2	.	TRBD1
CASSHLRSTGTYEQYF	TGTGCCAGCAGCCATCTAAGATCGACAGGGACCTACGAGCAGTACTTC	16	TRBV14	TRBJ2-7	.	TRBD1
CASSPQGTGYTF	TGTGCCAGTAGTCCACAGGGGACTGGCTACACCTTC	12	TRBV19	TRBJ1-2	.	TRBD1
CSVGQYNEQFF	TGCAGCGTGGGACAATACAATGAGCAGTTCTTC	11	TRBV29-1	TRBJ2-1	once	.
CASSFGLNSGNTIYF	TGTGCCAGCAGCTTCGGGTTGAACTCTGGAAACACCATATATTTT	15	TRBV7-2	TRBJ1-3	once	.
CASSESGVNTEAFF	TGTGCCAGCAGTGAGTCAGGGGTGAACACTGAAGCTTTCTTT	14	TRBV2	TRBJ1-1	.	.
CASSDWTGGTEAFF	TGTGCCAGCAGTGACTGGACAGGGGGCACTGAAGCTTTCTTT	14	TRBV25-1	TRBJ1-1	.	TRBD1
CASSSNPQTAHYGYTF	TGTGCCAGCAGTTCTAATCCACAGACAGCCCACTATGGCTACACCTTC	16	TRBV6-5	TRBJ1-2	once	.
CASSQGPSYEQYF	TGCGCCAGCTCACAGGGACCCTCCTACGAGCAGTACTTC	13	TRBV5-1	TRBJ2-7	.	.
CASSLGGSNTGELFF	TGTGCCAGCAGCTTGGGAGGGTCGAACACCGGGGAGCTGTTTTTT	15	TRBV5-4	TRBJ2-2	.	.
CAWGTGYSYEQYF	TGTGCCTGGGGGACAGGGTACTCCTACGAGCAGTACTTC	13	TRBV30	TRBJ2-7	.	TRBD1
CASSTGDGYSYNEQFF	TGTGCCAGTTCCACAGGGGACGGATATTCCTACAATGAGCAGTTCTTC	16	TRBV19	TRBJ2-1	few	TRBD1
CASIHRRDRSSPLHF	TGTGCCAGCATCCACCGGCGGGACAGGAGCTCACCCCTCCACTTT	15	TRBV28	TRBJ1-6	.	TRBD1
CASRLTLGGTQYF	TGTGCCAGCAGGCTCACTCTCGGGGGGACCCAGTACTTC	13	TRBV14	TRBJ2-5	.	.
CASSQVFRDRGNEQFF	TGCGCCAGCAGCCAAGTCTTCCGGGACAGGGGCAATGAGCAGTTCTTC	16	TRBV4-1	TRBJ2-1	.	TRBD1
CASSSRRDRGGNTIYF	TGTGCCAGCAGCTCCCGAAGGGACAGGGGTGGAAACACCATATATTTT	16	TRBV7-8	TRBJ1-3	.	TRBD1
CASSLVRGLAGPPDTQYF	TGTGCCAGCAGCTTAGTGAGGGGACTAGCGGGACCCCCAGATACGCAGTATTTT	18	TRBV7-9	TRBJ2-3	.	TRBD2
CASSQPLRVNTEAFF	TGTGCCAGCAGCCAACCACTCAGGGTGAACACTGAAGCTTTCTTT	15	TRBV4-2	TRBJ1-1	.	.
CASSPQTGRTEAFF	TGTGCCAGCAGCCCCCAGACAGGGAGGACTGAAGCTTTCTTT	14	TRBV5-6	TRBJ1-1	.	TRBD1
CASSATLFPTGANVLTF	TGCGCCAGCAGCGCGACACTTTTCCCCACTGGGGCCAACGTCCTGACTTTC	17	TRBV5-1	TRBJ2-6	.	.
CASSLGQGAPGELFF	TGTGCCAGCAGCTTAGGGCAGGGGGCGCCCGGGGAGCTGTTTTTT	15	TRBV7-9	TRBJ2-2	few	TRBD1
CASSPRYWTFSYEQYF	TGTGCCAGCAGCCCCCGGTATTGGACATTCTCCTACGAGCAGTACTTC	16	TRBV7-9	TRBJ2-7	once	.
CASSPHLEGAEKLFF	TGTGCCAGCAGCCCTCACTTAGAGGGCGCGGAAAAACTGTTTTTT	15	TRBV7-2	TRBJ1-4	once	.